Reported below is one T cell receptor beta chain. These data come from a study of OX40 agonist ivuxolimab in advanced cancers. Germline V gene data show CDR1 as SNHLY and CDR2 as FYNNEI. The CDR3 extends over 13 amino acids. V was trimmed by 4 bases and J by 5 bases, leaving 11 bases between them. The method was immunoSEQ multiplex PCR; TCRdb's version includes in-frame clones alone and lacks a portion of them. This repertoire shows about 58,000 clones, approximately 78% found once; its top ten account for roughly 0.68%. This chain uses TRBV2 with TRBJ2-5; D not resolved. This TCR was recovered from an adult with an advanced solid tumor such as melanoma, head and neck, liver or kidney cancer. The input for sequencing was CD4+ or CD8+ T cells sorted from blood, taken in a trial of the OX40 agonist ivuxolimab. The chain's CDR3 is CASSVSRIETQYF. The DNA for the CDR3 is TGTGCCAGCAGTGTTTCACGGATTGAGACCCAGTACTTC.